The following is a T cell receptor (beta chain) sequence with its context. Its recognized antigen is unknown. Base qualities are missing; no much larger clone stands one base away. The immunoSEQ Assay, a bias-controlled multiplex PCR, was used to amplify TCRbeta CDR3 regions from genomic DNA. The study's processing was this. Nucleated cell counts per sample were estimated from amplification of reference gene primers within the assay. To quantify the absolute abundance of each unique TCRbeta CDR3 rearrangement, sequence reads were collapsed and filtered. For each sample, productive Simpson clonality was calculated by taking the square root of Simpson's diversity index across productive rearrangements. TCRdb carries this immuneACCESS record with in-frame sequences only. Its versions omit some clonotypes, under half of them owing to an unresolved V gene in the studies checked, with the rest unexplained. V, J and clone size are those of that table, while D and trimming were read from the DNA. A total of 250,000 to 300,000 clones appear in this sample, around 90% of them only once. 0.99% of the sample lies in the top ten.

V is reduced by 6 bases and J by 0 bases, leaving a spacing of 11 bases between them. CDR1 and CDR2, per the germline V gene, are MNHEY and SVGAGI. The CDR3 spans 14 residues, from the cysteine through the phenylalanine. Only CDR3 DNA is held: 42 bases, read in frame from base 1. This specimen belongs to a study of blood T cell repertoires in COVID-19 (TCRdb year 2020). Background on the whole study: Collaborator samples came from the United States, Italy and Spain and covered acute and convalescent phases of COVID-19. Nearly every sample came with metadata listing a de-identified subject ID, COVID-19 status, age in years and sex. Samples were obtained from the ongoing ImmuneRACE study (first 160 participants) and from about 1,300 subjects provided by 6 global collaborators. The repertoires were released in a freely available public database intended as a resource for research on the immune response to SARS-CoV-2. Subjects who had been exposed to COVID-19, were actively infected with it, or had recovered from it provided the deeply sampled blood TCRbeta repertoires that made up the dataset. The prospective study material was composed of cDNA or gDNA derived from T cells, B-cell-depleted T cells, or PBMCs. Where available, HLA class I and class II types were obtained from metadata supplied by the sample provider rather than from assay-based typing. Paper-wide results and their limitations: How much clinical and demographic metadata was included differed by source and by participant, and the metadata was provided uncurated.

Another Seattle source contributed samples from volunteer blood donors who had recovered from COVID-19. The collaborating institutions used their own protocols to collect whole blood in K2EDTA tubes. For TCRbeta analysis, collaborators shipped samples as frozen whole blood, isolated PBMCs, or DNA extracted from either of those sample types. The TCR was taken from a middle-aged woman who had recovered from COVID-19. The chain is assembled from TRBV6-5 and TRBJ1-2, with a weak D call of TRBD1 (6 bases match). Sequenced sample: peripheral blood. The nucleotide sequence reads TGTGCCAGCAGGGACAGTCCAGCTAACTATGGCTACACCTTC. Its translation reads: CASRDSPANYGYTF.